Included here is one TCR beta chain sequence, with context. No cognate antigen has been identified for it. There are no base qualities to consult, and no much larger clone falls within one base. Using the deep immunoSEQ assay, multiplex PCR amplified TCR CDR3 regions from genomic DNA. Genomic DNA extracted from each cell subset was distributed evenly over all wells of several immunoSEQ 96-well plates, and each plate served as one replicate. Each replicate PCR for sorted subsets received about 220 ng genomic DNA, equal to roughly 30,000 T cell genomes. Purified libraries were quantified with a Qubit 3.0 fluorometer, sized on a Bioanalyzer 2100, and re-quantified with the KAPA Library Quantification kit. A separate single-read 150-cycle Illumina NextSeq 550 flow cell was used to sequence each immunoSEQ 96-well plate. The paper's processing steps were these. Because the immunoSEQ output included only junctional sequences and no quality scores, the filtering could not be the same as the filtering used for full-length reads. Sequences were annotated with PyIR, a Python wrapper for IgBLAST v1.9, and V/J genes and CDR3 were assigned using IMGT germline references. Any read was removed if the V/J assignment was weak (E-value above 1e-6), the CDR3 was missing, or the read contained stop codons, out-of-frame junctions, or ambiguous translated residues. V3J clonotypes were defined by identical inferred V gene, J gene, and CDR3 amino acid sequence. To compute the percentage overlap between repertoires, the number of shared unique clonotypes was divided by the size of the smaller repertoire. RTK rarefaction, the Chao1 estimator, and Recon v2.1 estimates of unobserved clonotypes were used to assess repertoire richness. Generation probabilities for all TCRbeta clonotypes obtained by the gDNA method from a handful of donors were computed using OLGA. TCRdb stores this immuneACCESS table with in-frame sequences only. Part of the clones is absent; in the studies checked, under half of the shortfall reflects unresolved V genes, and no reason is known for the rest. V, J and clone size were drawn from that table, and D and trimming were deduced from the DNA. The sample includes just over 2,000,000 clones, with roughly 94% observed a single time. Together, the top ten hold 0.9% to 1.3% of the sample.

CD8 naive samples consisted of CD45RO-negative cells that were positively selected for CCR7, yielding a CD45RA+CCR7+ population without TemRA cells. Donors were healthy HIV-negative adults with no recently reported acute infections or vaccinations. Every donor was a Caucasian adult living in Nashville, Tennessee, USA. Blood was collected by leukapheresis, and PBMCs were isolated by Ficoll-Histopaque density gradient centrifugation and then cryopreserved in liquid nitrogen vapor phase. Analytical flow cytometry was used to check the purity and quantity of each magnetically sorted T cell population. Each sorted fraction had its genomic DNA isolated and then quantified by UV absorbance on a Nanodrop 2000c. V and J are truncated by 6 bases and 4 bases respectively, leaving an intervening sequence of 13 bases. From the cysteine through the phenylalanine, the CDR3 covers 14 amino acids. Here the CDR3 DNA is all that survives: 42 bases in frame from base 1. The CDR1 and CDR2 encoded by the germline V gene are SNHLY and FYNNEI.

The entry originates in a study of shared clonotypes between healthy human individuals (dated by TCRdb to the early 2020s). The study in broad terms: The cohort included a few men and a couple of women between 18 and 49 years of age. For each donor, CD4 naive and CD4 memory were each run on three plates, CD8 naive on two plates, and CD8 memory on one plate. To estimate repertoire size and how much clonotypes are shared between individuals, the study performed deep sequencing of blood TCR repertoires from about five healthy adults. Libraries were prepared and TCR repertoires were sequenced by different laboratories using diverse techniques, in order to increase sequencing depth and limit assay-specific biases. Leukapheresis yielded between about 0.8 and 9.5 billion PBMCs per donor. General conclusions and limits of the study: Estimated clonotype richness was generally larger for naive than for memory subsets. Sampling was restricted to blood, and TCR repertoires in tissues likely differ from the TCR repertoires found in blood. When several donors were compared, the shared fraction of clonotypes was around 4.6% for naive CD4, about 4% for naive CD8, 2.3% for memory CD4, and around 0.37% for memory CD8. Based on pairwise subsampling, the degree of clonotype sharing among donors was expected to be affected by sequencing depth. Even with the large sequencing depth, rarefaction of the sorted-subset datasets indicated that sequencing was incomplete. Because the study included a small number of donors, the genetic and exposure-history diversity represented was limited. Higher generation probabilities were observed for clonotypes shared by all four sorted-subset donors than for non-shared clonotypes.

The sequenced sample was naive CD8+ T cells sorted from blood. What this sample's cell subset or site label stands for: CD45RA+CCR7+. The chain was built from TRBV2 and TRBJ1-5; the D gene remains uncertain. The TCR sequence derives from a man aged 18 to 29 in good health. In nucleotide form, the sequence is TGTGCCAGCAGGGGAACAGAGTCGAATCAGCCCCAGCATTTT. This encodes CASRGTESNQPQHF.